Described below is a single T cell receptor (beta chain) sequence and its context. The antigen it binds to is not known. No much larger clone is present one base from it, and per-base qualities are unavailable. The identical CDR3 is also encoded by other nucleotide sequences in the sample. The data derive from a study of CD8+ T cells in alopecia areata (dated by TCRdb to between 2018 and 2020). Background for the entire study: Treated patients were enrolled in an open-label pilot trial of oral tofacitinib, 5 to 10 mg twice daily, for moderate-to-severe alopecia areata. Tofacitinib was administered for 6 to 18 months, and 6 months of follow-up off drug were then conducted to assess delayed response and recurrence. For the treated patients, the SALT score, which quantifies what percentage of scalp surface area is affected, served as the measure of disease severity. In both human patients and the C3H/HeJ mouse model, the study applied high-throughput TCRbeta sequencing to look at T cell clonal expansion in alopecia areata. Human TCRbeta sequencing covered scalp tissue and sorted CD4+ and CD8+ peripheral blood T cells from patchy and totalis/universalis alopecia areata patients and healthy controls. Tofacitinib-treated patients had biopsies at baseline and at 4 and 24 weeks of treatment, with a later scalp biopsy in several patients. Scalp clonality was compared across normal scalp (n=4), patchy alopecia areata scalp (n=8), and alopecia totalis/universalis scalp (n=8). RNA came from the PAXgene miRNA kit for fixed scalp, the miRNeasy kit for PBMCs, and the RNeasy kit for mouse skin. TCRbeta CDR3 regions were amplified by immunoSEQ multiplex PCR with 35 Vbeta forward and 13 Jbeta reverse primers.

The sample's treatment or condition label is to be understood as: oral pan-JAK inhibitor, 5-10 mg twice daily. From alopecia areata patients, peripheral blood was collected along with lesional scalp punch biopsies. PBMCs were isolated by density centrifugation and stained for CD3, CD4 and CD8, after which CD4+ and CD8+ T cells were sorted on a FACSAria. Results and caveats for the whole study, not just this receptor: The treated cohort was small, with a single nonresponder, so links between baseline CD8+ expansion and response need larger studies. Resident alphabeta T cells in normal human skin are also sequenced, complicating scalp TCR repertoire analysis, unlike mouse skin dominated by gammadelta T cells. Shared TCR sequences between patients were less evident than in mice, which may be partly attributable to HLA diversity in the patient population. Tofacitinib significantly lowered scalp clonality and the number of expanded CD8+ clones among the top 100 scalp clones. Lesional scalp, especially in alopecia totalis/universalis, showed higher clonality and more expanded CD8+ clones than normal scalp, suggesting antigenic drive. Many expanded lesional clones persisted in scalp and blood during tofacitinib treatment, which may partly explain relapse after stopping treatment.

The library was produced with the immunoSEQ multiplex PCR assay. To provide template for TCR sequencing, every sample had RNA extracted and reverse transcribed into cDNA. First-strand cDNA was synthesized using SuperScript III with a 2:1 mix of oligo-dT and random hexamers. Amplification bias was assessed with a synthetic immune receptor repertoire, and residual bias was removed computationally. In the paper's pipeline: Raw reads were preprocessed to remove errors, and CDR3 was defined according to IMGT conventions as the region from the conserved cysteine to phenylalanine. To get clonality, Shannon entropy was normalized by log2 of the number of productive unique TCRs and the result was subtracted from 1. Whether each scalp clone was CD4 or CD8 was inferred by checking scalp TCRbeta sequences against the CD4 and CD8 repertoires from sorted blood. TCRdb holds this immuneACCESS table with in-frame rearrangements only. Some clones are missing; in checked studies, unresolved V genes explain under half, and the rest has no known cause. The DNA gave D and trimming, while V, J and clone size come from that table. This sample comprises fewer than 250,000 clones, 35% to 45% of them detected only once. Jointly, the top ten make up 0.48% of the sample.

The CDR3, cysteine through phenylalanine, is 15 amino acids long. This entry keeps only the CDR3 DNA: 45 bases, framed from base 1. Cut back by 0 bases and 0 bases, the V and J ends lie 6 bases apart. Taken from the germline V gene (reference sequence), the CDR1 and CDR2 loops are MNHEY and SMNVEV. This TCR came from a human donor with alopecia areata. The rearrangement combines TRBV27 with TRBJ2-4; no D gene call is confident. The material sequenced was CD4+ T cells sorted from blood, taken at approximately week 34, from a patient treated with tofacitinib. The CDR3 region has the sequence CASSLSGLAKNIQYF. The base sequence is TGTGCCAGCAGTTTATCCGGGTTAGCCAAAAACATTCAGTACTTC.